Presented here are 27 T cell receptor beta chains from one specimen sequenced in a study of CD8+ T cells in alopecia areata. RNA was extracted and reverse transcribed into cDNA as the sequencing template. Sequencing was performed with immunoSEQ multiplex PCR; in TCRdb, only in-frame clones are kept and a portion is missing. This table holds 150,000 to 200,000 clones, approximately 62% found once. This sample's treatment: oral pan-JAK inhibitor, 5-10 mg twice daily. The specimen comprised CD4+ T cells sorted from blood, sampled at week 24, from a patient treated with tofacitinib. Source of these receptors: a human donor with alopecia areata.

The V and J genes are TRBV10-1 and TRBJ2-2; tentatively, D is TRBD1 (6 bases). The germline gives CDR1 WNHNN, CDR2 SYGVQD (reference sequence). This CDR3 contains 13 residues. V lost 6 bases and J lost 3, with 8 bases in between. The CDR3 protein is CASSGQYTGELFF. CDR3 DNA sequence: TGCGCCAGCAGCGGACAGTACACCGGGGAGCTGTTTTTT.

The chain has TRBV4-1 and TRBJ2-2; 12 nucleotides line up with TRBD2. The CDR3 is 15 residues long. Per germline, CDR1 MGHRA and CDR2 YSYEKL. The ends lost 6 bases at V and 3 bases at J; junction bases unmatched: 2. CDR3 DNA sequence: TGCGCCAGCAGTCGACTAGCGGGGGACACCGGGGAGCTGTTTTTT. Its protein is CASSRLAGDTGELFF.

The CDR3 coding sequence is TGTGCCAGCAGCTCCTACAGGGCAGCATCCTATAATTCACCCCTCCACTTT. As protein: CASSSYRAASYNSPLHF. The chain carries TRBV7-8 and TRBJ1-6, with D possibly matching TRBD1 (6 bases). Trimming stripped 4 bases from V and 1 base from J, with 14 bases between. The CDR3 sequence is 17 residues long. Looked up from germline, CDR1 is SGHVS and CDR2 is FQNEAQ.

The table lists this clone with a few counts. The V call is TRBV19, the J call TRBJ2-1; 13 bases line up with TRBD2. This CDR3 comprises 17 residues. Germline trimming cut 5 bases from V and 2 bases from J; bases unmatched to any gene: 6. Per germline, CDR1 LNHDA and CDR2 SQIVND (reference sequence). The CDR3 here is CASSQTGLAGAYNEQFF. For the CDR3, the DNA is TGTGCCAGTAGTCAAACCGGACTAGCGGGGGCCTACAATGAGCAGTTCTTC.

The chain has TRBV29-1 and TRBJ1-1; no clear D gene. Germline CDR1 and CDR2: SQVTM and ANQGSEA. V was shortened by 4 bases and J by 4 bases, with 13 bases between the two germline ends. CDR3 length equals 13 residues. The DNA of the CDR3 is TGCAGCGTTGCCCCCTTACTTTTCACTGAAGCTTTCTTT. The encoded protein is CSVAPLLFTEAFF.

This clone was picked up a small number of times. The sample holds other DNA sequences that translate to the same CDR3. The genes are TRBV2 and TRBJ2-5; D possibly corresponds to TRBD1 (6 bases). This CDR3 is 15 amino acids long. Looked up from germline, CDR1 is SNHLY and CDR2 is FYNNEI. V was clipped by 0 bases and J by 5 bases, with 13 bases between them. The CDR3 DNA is TGTGCCAGCAGTGAAGCGAACCAGGGGCTGGAGACCCAGTACTTC. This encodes CASSEANQGLETQYF.

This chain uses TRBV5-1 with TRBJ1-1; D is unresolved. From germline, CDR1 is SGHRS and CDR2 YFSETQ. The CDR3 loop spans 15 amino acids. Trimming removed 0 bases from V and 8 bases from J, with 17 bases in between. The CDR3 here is CASSLGGTRDIEAFF. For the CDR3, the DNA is TGCGCCAGCAGCTTGGGAGGCACGCGAGATATAGAAGCTTTCTTT.

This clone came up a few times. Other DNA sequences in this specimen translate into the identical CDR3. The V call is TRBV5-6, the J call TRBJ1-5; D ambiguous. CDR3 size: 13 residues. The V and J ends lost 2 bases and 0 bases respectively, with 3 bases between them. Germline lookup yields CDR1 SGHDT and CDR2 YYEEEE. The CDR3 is CASSLASNQPQHF. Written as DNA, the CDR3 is TGTGCCAGCAGCTTAGCTAGCAATCAGCCCCAGCATTTT.

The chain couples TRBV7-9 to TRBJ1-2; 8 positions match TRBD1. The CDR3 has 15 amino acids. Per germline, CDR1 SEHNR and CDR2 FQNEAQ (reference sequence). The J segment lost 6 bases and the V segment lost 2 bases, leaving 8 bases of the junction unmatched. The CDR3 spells CASSLPPNRGNGYTF. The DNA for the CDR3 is TGTGCCAGCAGCTTACCTCCCAACAGGGGGAATGGCTACACCTTC.

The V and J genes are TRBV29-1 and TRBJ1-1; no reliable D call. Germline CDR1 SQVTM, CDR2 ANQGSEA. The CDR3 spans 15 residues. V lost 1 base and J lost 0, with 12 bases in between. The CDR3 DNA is TGCAGCGTTGAAGCGGCAGTCAATATGAACACTGAAGCTTTCTTT. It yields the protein CSVEAAVNMNTEAFF.

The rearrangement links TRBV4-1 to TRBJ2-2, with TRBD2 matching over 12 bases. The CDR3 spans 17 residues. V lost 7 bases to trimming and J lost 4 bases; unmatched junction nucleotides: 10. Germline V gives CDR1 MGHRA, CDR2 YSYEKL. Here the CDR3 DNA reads TGCGCCAGCAAAAGGCTAGCGGGGGGGCCAGCCACCGGGGAGCTGTTTTTT. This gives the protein CASKRLAGGPATGELFF.

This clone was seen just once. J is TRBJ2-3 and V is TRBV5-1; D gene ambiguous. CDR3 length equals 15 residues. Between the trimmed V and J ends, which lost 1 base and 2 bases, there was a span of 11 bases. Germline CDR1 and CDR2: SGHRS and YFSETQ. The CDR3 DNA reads TGCGCCAGCAGCTTGCAATCCCCGGCCACAGATACGCAGTATTTT. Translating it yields CASSLQSPATDTQYF.

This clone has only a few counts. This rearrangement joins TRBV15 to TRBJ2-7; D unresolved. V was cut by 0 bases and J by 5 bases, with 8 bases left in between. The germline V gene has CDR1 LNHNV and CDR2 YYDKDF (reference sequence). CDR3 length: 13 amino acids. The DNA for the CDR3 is TGTGCCACCAGCAGAGAGATTAGGGACGAGCAGTACTTC. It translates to CATSREIRDEQYF.

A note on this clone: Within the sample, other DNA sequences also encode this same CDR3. This CDR3 is CASSLQSSYEQYF. CDR3 coding DNA: TGTGCCAGCTCATTACAGAGCTCCTACGAGCAGTACTTC. The J gene is TRBJ2-7, the V gene TRBV18; D ambiguous. V was shortened by 5 bases and J by 0 bases, with 8 bases between the two germline ends. CDR1 is KGHSH and CDR2 is LQKENI in the germline V gene. The CDR3 extends over 13 amino acids.

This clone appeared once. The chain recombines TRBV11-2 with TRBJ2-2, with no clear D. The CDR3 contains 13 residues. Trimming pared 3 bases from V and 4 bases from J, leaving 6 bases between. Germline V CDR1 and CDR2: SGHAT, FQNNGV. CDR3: CASSFPSTGELFF. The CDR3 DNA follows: TGTGCCAGCAGCTTTCCCTCCACCGGGGAGCTGTTTTTT. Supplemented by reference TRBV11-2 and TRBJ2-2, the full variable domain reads EAGVAQSPRYKIIEKRQSVAFWCNPISGHATLYWYQQILGQGPKLLIQFQNNGVVDDSQLPKDRFSAERLKGVDSTLKIQPAKLEDSAVYLCASSFPSTGELFFGEGSRLTVL.

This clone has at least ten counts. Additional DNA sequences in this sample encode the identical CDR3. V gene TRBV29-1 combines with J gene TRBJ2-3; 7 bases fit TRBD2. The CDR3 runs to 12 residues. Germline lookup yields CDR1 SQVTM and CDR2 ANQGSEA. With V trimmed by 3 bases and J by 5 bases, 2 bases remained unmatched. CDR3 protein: CSVDSGGDTQYF. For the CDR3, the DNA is TGCAGCGTTGATTCGGGAGGAGATACGCAGTATTTT.

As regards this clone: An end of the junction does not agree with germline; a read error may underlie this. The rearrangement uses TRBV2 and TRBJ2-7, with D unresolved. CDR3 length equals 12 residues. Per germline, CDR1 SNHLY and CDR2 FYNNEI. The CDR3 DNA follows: TGTGCCATCAGTGATTCCTCCTACGAGCAGTACTTC. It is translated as CAISDSSYEQYF.

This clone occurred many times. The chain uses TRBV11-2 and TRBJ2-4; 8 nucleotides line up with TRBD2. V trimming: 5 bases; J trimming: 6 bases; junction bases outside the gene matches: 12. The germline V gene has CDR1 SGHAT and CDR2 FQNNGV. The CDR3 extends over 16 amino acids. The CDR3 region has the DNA TGTGCCAGCAGCCCACCGGTTGGGCGGGGGGTAAACATTCAGTACTTC. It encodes CASSPPVGRGVNIQYF.

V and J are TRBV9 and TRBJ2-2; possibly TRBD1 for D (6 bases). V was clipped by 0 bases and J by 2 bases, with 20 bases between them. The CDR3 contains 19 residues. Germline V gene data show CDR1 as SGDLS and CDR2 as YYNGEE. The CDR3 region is CASSVGAGAPRINTGELFF. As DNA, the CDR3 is TGTGCCAGCAGCGTAGGGGCAGGGGCCCCGAGAATTAACACCGGGGAGCTGTTTTTT.

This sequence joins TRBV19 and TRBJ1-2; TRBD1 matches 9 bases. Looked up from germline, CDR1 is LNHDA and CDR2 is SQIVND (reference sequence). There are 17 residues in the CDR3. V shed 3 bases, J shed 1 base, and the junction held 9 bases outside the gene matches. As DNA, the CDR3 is TGTGCCAGTAGTATGAGAACAGGGGGCTGGGATAACTATGGCTACACCTTC. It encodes CASSMRTGGWDNYGYTF.

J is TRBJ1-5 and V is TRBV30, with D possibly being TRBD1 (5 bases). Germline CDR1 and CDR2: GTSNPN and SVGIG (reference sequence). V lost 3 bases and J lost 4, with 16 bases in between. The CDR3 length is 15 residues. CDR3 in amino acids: CAWRDTTLDNQPQHF. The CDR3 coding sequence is TGTGCCTGGAGGGACACCACCTTAGATAATCAGCCCCAGCATTTT.

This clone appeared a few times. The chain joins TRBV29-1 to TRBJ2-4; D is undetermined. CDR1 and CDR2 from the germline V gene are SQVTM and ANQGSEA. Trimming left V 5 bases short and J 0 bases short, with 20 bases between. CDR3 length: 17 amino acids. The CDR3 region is CSVSVDHDSLAKNIQYF. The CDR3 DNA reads TGCAGCGTTAGCGTGGACCACGACTCCCTAGCCAAAAACATTCAGTACTTC. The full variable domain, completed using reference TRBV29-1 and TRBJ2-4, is SAVISQKPSRDICQRGTSLTIQCQVDSQVTMMFWYRQQPGQSLTLIATANQGSEATYESGFVIDKFPISRPNLTFSTLTVSNMSPEDSSIYLCSVSVDHDSLAKNIQYFGAGTRLSVL.

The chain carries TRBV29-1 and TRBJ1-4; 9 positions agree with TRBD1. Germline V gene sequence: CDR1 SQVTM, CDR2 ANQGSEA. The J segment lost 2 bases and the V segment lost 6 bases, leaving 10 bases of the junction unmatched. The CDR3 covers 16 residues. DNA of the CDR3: TGCAGCGTCGGCGGACAGGGGATCGGTACTAATGAAAAACTGTTTTTT. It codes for CSVGGQGIGTNEKLFF.

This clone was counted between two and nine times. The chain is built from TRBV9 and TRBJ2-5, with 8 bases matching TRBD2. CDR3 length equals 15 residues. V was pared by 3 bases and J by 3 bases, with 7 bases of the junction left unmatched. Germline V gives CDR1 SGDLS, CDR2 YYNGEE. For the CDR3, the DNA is TGTGCCAGCAGCGCCGGGGGGACTAGTAAAGAGACCCAGTACTTC. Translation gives CASSAGGTSKETQYF.

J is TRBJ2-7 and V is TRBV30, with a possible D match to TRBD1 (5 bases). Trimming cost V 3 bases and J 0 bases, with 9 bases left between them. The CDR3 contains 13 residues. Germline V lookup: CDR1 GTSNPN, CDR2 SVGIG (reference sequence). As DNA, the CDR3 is TGTGCCTGGAGCAGGGTGCCCTCCTACGAGCAGTACTTC. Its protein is CAWSRVPSYEQYF. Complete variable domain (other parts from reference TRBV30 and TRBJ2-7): SQTIHQWPATLVQPVGSPLSLECTVEGTSNPNLYWYRQAAGRGLQLLFYSVGIGQISSEVPQNLSASRPQDRQFILSSKKLLLSDSGFYLCAWSRVPSYEQYFGPGTRLTVT.

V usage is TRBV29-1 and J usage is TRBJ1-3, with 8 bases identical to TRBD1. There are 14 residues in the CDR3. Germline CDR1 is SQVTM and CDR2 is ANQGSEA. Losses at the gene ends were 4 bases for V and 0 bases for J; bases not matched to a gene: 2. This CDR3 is CSVGTGSSGNTIYF. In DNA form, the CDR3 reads TGCAGCGTTGGGACAGGGAGCTCTGGAAACACCATATATTTT.

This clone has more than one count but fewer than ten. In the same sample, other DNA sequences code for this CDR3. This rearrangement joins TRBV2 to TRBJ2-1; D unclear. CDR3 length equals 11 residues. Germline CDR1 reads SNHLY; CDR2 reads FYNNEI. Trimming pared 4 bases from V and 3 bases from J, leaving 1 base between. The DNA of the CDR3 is TGTGCCAGCAGTGGCTACAATGAGCAGTTCTTC. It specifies CASSGYNEQFF.